This record covers a single T cell receptor (beta chain). Per the germline V gene, CDR1 is SGHDT and CDR2 is YYEEEE. The trim removed 6 bases at V and 4 bases at J, leaving 4 bases unmatched. The CDR3 runs 13 residues. This entry belongs to a study of blood T cell repertoires in COVID-19. Study background: Whether acute or convalescent, the COVID-19 samples came from the United States, Italy and Spain. PBMCs, B-cell-depleted T cells, or T cells provided the cDNA or gDNA that made up the material.

In the original processing: Nucleated cell number was recorded as an estimate derived from reference gene primer amplification. Assay used: immunoSEQ multiplex PCR; TCRdb lists only in-frame clones, some missing. From that table come the V and J calls and clone size; the DNA was used to work out D and trimming. The repertoire holds over 95,000 clones, with 79% as singletons. The V call is TRBV5-6, the J call TRBJ1-2; 9 bases map to TRBD1. Sequencing was done on a sample of peripheral blood. This sequence originates from a woman at least 80 years old with active or convalescent COVID-19. The CDR3 sequence is CASNRGHSYGYTF. In DNA form, the CDR3 reads TGTGCCAGCAACAGGGGGCATAGCTATGGCTACACCTTC.